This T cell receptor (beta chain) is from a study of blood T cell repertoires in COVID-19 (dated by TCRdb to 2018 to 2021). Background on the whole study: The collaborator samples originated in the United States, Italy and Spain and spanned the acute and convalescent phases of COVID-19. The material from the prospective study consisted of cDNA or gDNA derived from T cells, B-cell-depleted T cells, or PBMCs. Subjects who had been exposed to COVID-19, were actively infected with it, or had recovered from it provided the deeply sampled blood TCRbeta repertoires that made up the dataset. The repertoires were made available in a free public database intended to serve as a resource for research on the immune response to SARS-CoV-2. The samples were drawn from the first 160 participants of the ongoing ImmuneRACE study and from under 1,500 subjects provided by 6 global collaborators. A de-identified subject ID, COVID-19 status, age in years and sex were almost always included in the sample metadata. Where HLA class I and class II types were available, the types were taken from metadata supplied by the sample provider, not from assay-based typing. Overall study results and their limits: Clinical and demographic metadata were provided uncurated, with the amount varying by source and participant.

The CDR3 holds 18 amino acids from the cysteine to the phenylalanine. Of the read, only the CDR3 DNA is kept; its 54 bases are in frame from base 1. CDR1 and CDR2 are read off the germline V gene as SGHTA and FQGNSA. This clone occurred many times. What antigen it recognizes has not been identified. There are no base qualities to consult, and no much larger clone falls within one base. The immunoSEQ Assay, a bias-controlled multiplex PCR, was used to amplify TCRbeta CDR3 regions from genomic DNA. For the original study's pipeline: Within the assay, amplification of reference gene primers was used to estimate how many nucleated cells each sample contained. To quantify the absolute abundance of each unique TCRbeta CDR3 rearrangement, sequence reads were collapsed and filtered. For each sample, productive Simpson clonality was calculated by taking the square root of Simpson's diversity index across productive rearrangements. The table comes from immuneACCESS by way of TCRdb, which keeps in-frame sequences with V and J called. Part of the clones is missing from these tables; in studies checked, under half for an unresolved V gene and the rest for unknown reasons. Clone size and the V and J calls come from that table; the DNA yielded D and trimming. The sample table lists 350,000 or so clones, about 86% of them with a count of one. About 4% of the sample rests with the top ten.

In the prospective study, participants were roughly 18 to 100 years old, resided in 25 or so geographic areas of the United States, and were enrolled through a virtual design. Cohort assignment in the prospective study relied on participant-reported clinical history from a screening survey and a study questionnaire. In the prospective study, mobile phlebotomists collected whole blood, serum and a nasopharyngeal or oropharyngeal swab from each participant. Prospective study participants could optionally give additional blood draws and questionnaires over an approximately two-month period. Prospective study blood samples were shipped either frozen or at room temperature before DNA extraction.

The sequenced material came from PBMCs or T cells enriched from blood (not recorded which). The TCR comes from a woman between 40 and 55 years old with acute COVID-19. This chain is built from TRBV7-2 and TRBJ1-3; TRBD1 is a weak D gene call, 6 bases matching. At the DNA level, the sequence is TGTGCTATAGATCGCCCAGGGGTAAGAAACGATCTCGGAAACACCATATATTTT. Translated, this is CAIDRPGVRNDLGNTIYF.